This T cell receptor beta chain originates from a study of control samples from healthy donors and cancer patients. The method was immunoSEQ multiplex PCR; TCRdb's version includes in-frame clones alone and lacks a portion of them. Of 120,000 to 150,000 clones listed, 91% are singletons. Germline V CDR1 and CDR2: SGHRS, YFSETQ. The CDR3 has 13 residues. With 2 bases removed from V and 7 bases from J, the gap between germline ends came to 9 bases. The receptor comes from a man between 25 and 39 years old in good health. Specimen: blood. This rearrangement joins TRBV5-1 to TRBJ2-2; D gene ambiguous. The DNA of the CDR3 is TGCGCCAGCAGCTTTCTTCTGGGCGGGGAGCTGTTTTTT. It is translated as CASSFLLGGELFF.